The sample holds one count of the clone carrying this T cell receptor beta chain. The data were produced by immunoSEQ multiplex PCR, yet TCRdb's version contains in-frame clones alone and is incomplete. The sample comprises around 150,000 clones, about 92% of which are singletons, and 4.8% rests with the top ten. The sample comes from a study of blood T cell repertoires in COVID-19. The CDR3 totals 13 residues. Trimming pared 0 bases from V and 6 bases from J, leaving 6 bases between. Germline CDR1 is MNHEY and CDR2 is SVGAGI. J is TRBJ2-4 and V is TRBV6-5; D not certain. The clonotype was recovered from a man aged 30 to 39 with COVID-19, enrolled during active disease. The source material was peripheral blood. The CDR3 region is CASSYSAVNIQYF. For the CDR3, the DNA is TGTGCCAGCAGTTACTCTGCAGTAAACATTCAGTACTTC.